The clone carrying this TCR beta chain appeared a few times. V lost 3 bases and J lost 2, with 13 bases in between. The CDR3 consists of 14 residues. Germline V gene data show CDR1 as GTSNPN and CDR2 as SVGIG (reference sequence). Through a sample-barcoded 5' primer and a J-beta primer mix, a second PCR was run for about 6 to 11 cycles. TCRdb passed the 5' RACE reads through MiXCR, listing each CDR3 protein once. The sample records approximately 900,000 distinct CDR3 sequences, almost 30% being singletons. This sample is drawn from a study of blood T cells in healthy people across ages. Separately, the same data were catalogued under a study of T cells of mothers and their children. This second report adds: For related and unrelated pairs alike, thymic selection shapes TCR recombination output similarly.

This chain uses TRBV30 with TRBJ2-5; no clear D gene. The sequenced sample was blood. The clonotype originates from a woman between 40 and 55 years old in good health. The CDR3, as DNA: TGTGCCTGGAGAGGATGGGGTCCGCAAGAGACCCAGTACTTC. Translation: CAWRGWGPQETQYF.